This T cell receptor beta chain was sequenced during a study of blood T cell repertoires in COVID-19. Study background: PBMCs, B-cell-depleted T cells, or T cells provided the cDNA or gDNA that made up the material.

The CDR3 extends over 17 amino acids. Germline V gives CDR1 LGHDT, CDR2 YNNKEL (reference sequence). The trim removed 4 bases at V and 5 bases at J, leaving 12 bases unmatched. In the original workflow: The assay estimated nucleated cells by amplifying reference gene primers. This table comes from immunoSEQ multiplex PCR, and its TCRdb copy is limited to in-frame clones, with some not included. The V and J calls and the clone size are those of that table, but D and trimming were determined from the DNA. Here the sample spans over 30,000 clones, 85% to 90% being singletons. This receptor was obtained from an older man with active COVID-19. The sequencing input was peripheral blood. The chain employs TRBV3-1 (or the pseudogene TRBV3-2) and TRBJ2-1; 9 nucleotides align to TRBD1. The CDR3 bases are TGTGCCAGCAGCCGAGACAGGGGGACTTGGGAACACAATGAGCAGTTCTTC. Amino acid sequence: CASSRDRGTWEHNEQFF.